A single sample is the source of the 24 T cell receptor beta chains below, sequenced in a study of siplizumab effects on memory and regulatory T cells. Profiling relied on immunoSEQ multiplex PCR, and the TCRdb table lists in-frame clones only, not all of them. Among 90,000 to 120,000 clones listed, around 92% were seen once. Input material: Tregs sorted from blood. These receptors all come from a human donor in good health.

The chain couples TRBV6-4 to TRBJ2-3, with D possibly being TRBD2 (5 bases). This CDR3 has 14 residues. Germline V lookup: CDR1 MRHNA, CDR2 SNTAGT. V was cut by 6 bases and J by 0 bases, with 10 bases left in between. The CDR3 is CASSLRGSTDTQYF. The CDR3 bases are TGTGCCAGCAGCCTCCGGGGAAGCACAGATACGCAGTATTTT.

The chain combines TRBV29-1 with TRBJ2-5; D gene uncertain. CDR3 length equals 11 residues. Germline V gene lookup returns CDR1 SQVTM and CDR2 ANQGSEA. V was shortened by 6 bases and J by 2 bases, with 7 bases between the two germline ends. The CDR3 nucleotides read TGCAGCGTAGGGCGGCAAGAGACCCAGTACTTC. The encoded protein is CSVGRQETQYF.

The chain recombines TRBV11-3 with TRBJ2-1; 14 nucleotides agree with TRBD2. CDR3 size: 15 residues. V trimming: 1 base; J trimming: 8 bases; junction bases outside the gene matches: 1. From germline, CDR1 is SGHNT and CDR2 YENEEA. CDR3 amino acids: CASSLGLAGGDEQFF. The CDR3 coding sequence is TGTGCCAGCAGCTTAGGACTAGCGGGAGGGGATGAGCAGTTCTTC.

The chain uses TRBV4-1 and TRBJ1-5, with D perhaps matching TRBD1 (5 bases). Trimming shortened V by 3 bases and J by 2 bases, and 5 bases separated the two germline ends. Germline CDR1 MGHRA, CDR2 YSYEKL. CDR3 length: 13 amino acids. The CDR3: CASSQGGNQPQHF. For the CDR3, the DNA is TGCGCCAGCAGCCAGGGGGGCAATCAGCCCCAGCATTTT.

The J gene is TRBJ2-1, the V gene TRBV9, with 8 bases matching TRBD2. J lost 0 bases, V lost 0 bases, and 11 bases had no gene match. The CDR3 has 19 amino acids. Germline CDR1 is SGDLS and CDR2 is YYNGEE. The CDR3 coding sequence is TGTGCCAGCAGCGTAGCTACGGGACTAGGCCTGACCTCCTACAATGAGCAGTTCTTC. Protein: CASSVATGLGLTSYNEQFF. The variable domain in full, completed from reference TRBV9 and TRBJ2-1, reads DSGVTQTPKHLITATGQRVTLRCSPRSGDLSVYWYQQSLDQGLQFLIQYYNGEERAKGNILERFSAQQFPDLHSELNLSSLELGDSALYFCASSVATGLGLTSYNEQFFGPGTRLTVL.

The chain joins TRBV30 to TRBJ2-7; D is possibly TRBD2 (6 bases). The germline V gene has CDR1 GTSNPN and CDR2 SVGIG (reference sequence). CDR3 length equals 11 residues. V lost 3 bases, J lost 4 bases, and 7 bases lay in between. CDR3: CAWRTSYEQYF. The CDR3 coding sequence is TGTGCCTGGAGGACTAGTTACGAGCAGTACTTC.

The chain links TRBV21-1 to TRBJ2-2; the table's D call of TRBD1 was not tested on the DNA. TRBV21-1 is an annotated pseudogene. The CDR3 length is 18 residues. Written as DNA, the CDR3 is TGTGCCAGCAGCAAACCCTTCAAGGACAGGAGGAACACCGGGGAGCTGTTTTTT. The encoded protein is CASSKPFKDRRNTGELFF.

This clone is medium-sized. The V call is TRBV5-1, the J call TRBJ1-2, with D perhaps matching TRBD1 (5 bases). V dropped 4 bases and J dropped 4 bases, with 17 bases sitting between them. The CDR3 is made up of 15 amino acids. Germline loops: CDR1 SGHRS, CDR2 YFSETQ. CDR3 sequence reads: CASSPDGGRGYGYTF. Here the CDR3 DNA reads TGCGCCAGCAGCCCGGACGGAGGGAGGGGCTATGGCTACACCTTC.

The chain couples TRBV10-1 to TRBJ2-1, with TRBD2 identical over 11 bases. V shed 8 bases and J 7 bases; nucleotides not matched to a gene: 4. The CDR3 covers 13 residues. CDR1 is WNHNN and CDR2 is SYGVQD in the germline V gene (reference sequence). The CDR3 DNA reads as TGCGCCAGCGGGACTAGCGGTTCAAATGAGCAGTTCTTC. Its protein is CASGTSGSNEQFF.

The genes are TRBV10-1 and TRBJ2-1; 14 bases agree with TRBD2. CDR1 is WNHNN and CDR2 is SYGVQD in the germline V gene (reference sequence). V was clipped by 5 bases and J by 9 bases; unmatched bases: 6. CDR3 length: 15 residues. CDR3 sequence (DNA): TGCGCCAGCAGTCCCGGGACTAGCGGGAGAAGTGAGCAGTTCTTC. Its protein product is CASSPGTSGRSEQFF.

The CDR3 loop is CAWSSFTGYTF. The CDR3 region has the DNA TGTGCCTGGAGTTCCTTTACTGGCTACACCTTC. The genes are TRBV30 and TRBJ1-2; D call uncertain. V shed 2 bases and J shed 7 bases, with 8 bases lying between them. This CDR3 contains 11 residues. CDR1 and CDR2 from the germline V gene are GTSNPN and SVGIG (reference sequence).

V and J are TRBV5-1 and TRBJ1-2, with D perhaps matching TRBD1 (5 bases). The germline V gene has CDR1 SGHRS and CDR2 YFSETQ. The CDR3 spans 12 residues. V dropped 3 bases and J dropped 6 bases, with 9 bases sitting between them. The CDR3 DNA is TGCGCCAGCAGCTCTACAGGTGATGGCTACACCTTC. Its translation is CASSSTGDGYTF.

The CDR3 region has the DNA TGTGCCAGTAGTGCGGACAGGGGAGGCACCGGGGAGCTGTTTTTT. This gives the protein CASSADRGGTGELFF. The gene calls are TRBV19 and TRBJ2-2; 9 bases are a match to TRBD1. The CDR3 extends over 15 amino acids. V was clipped by 5 bases and J by 4 bases; unmatched bases: 5. CDR1 and CDR2 (germline): LNHDA, SQIVND (reference sequence).

CDR3 DNA sequence: TGTGCCAGTAGTATCCCAGGGTCTGGGGCCAACGTCCTGACTTTC. Protein sequence: CASSIPGSGANVLTF. The chain has TRBV19 and TRBJ2-6, with D perhaps TRBD1 (5 bases). Germline CDR1 is LNHDA and CDR2 is SQIVND (reference sequence). Deletions cut 3 bases from V and 1 base from J, with 7 bases between. This CDR3 has 15 residues.

The chain has TRBV10-1 and TRBJ1-5, with 11 bases that match TRBD1. CDR1 and CDR2 from the germline V gene are WNHNN and SYGVQD (reference sequence). The CDR3 runs to 16 residues. The V segment lost 9 bases and the J segment 1 base; nucleotides outside the gene matches: 8. The CDR3 coding sequence is TGCGCCAGGAACCGGACAGGGGGCAGGAGCAATCAGCCCCAGCATTTT. Its translation is CARNRTGGRSNQPQHF.

The V gene is TRBV4-1, the J gene TRBJ2-3, with D tentatively TRBD2 (6 bases). The V end was cut by 0 bases, the J end by 0 bases, with 16 bases between. CDR1 is MGHRA, CDR2 YSYEKL, per germline. This CDR3 is built from 18 residues. The DNA of the CDR3 is TGCGCCAGCAGCCAAGACAGCGGGTACACCACTAGCACAGATACGCAGTATTTT. Translating it yields CASSQDSGYTTSTDTQYF.

The chain has TRBV7-8 and TRBJ2-7, with 13 bases identical to TRBD2. Germline CDR1 SGHVS, CDR2 FQNEAQ. Germline trimming cut 8 bases from V and 7 bases from J; bases unmatched to any gene: 5. The CDR3 contains 13 residues. For the CDR3, the DNA is TGTGCCAGCCAGACTAGCGGGGGGAGAGAGCAGTACTTC. This translates into CASQTSGGREQYF.

The chain joins TRBV19 to TRBJ1-2; no clear D gene. Trimming shortened V by 3 bases and J by 4 bases, and 12 bases separated the two germline ends. CDR3 length: 14 amino acids. The germline CDR1 and CDR2 sequences are LNHDA and SQIVND (reference sequence). DNA for the CDR3: TGTGCCAGTAGTATGTACCGGACGGTCTATGGCTACACCTTC. Translated: CASSMYRTVYGYTF.

V usage is TRBV27 and J usage is TRBJ2-5; a weak D match, TRBD1 (6 bases). Germline V CDR1 and CDR2: MNHEY, SMNVEV (reference sequence). V lost 4 bases and J lost 11, with 17 bases in between. The CDR3 loop spans 13 amino acids. CDR3 region: CASSSRDPRGQYF. In nucleotides, the CDR3 is TGTGCCAGCAGTTCCCGGGACCCGAGGGGGCAGTACTTC.

This sequence joins TRBV30 and TRBJ2-7; D is uncertain. CDR3 length equals 14 residues. CDR1 GTSNPN and CDR2 SVGIG come from the germline V gene (reference sequence). Trimming removed 0 bases from V and 0 bases from J, with 9 bases in between. The CDR3 nucleotides are TGTGCCTGGAGTGTACAATACAGCTCCTACGAGCAGTACTTC. It encodes CAWSVQYSSYEQYF. The full variable domain, rest sourced from reference TRBV30 and TRBJ2-7, is SQTIHQWPATLVQPVGSPLSLECTVEGTSNPNLYWYRQAAGRGLQLLFYSVGIGQISSEVPQNLSASRPQDRQFILSSKKLLLSDSGFYLCAWSVQYSSYEQYFGPGTRLTVT.

This clone was observed once. The rearrangement uses TRBV18 and TRBJ2-7; D not certain. The CDR3 is 13 residues long. Germline values: CDR1 KGHSH, CDR2 LQKENI. V was clipped by 3 bases and J by 5 bases, with 11 bases between them. The DNA for the CDR3 is TGTGCCAGCTCACCTCTAGTACCGGACGAGCAGTACTTC. Protein product: CASSPLVPDEQYF.

The chain recombines TRBV6-6 with TRBJ2-7; 8 nucleotides match TRBD1. After removal of 6 bases from V and 5 bases from J, the junction contained 9 bases not matched to a gene. Germline assignment: CDR1 MNHNY and CDR2 SVGAGI (reference sequence). The CDR3 loop spans 14 amino acids. The CDR3 DNA reads TGTGCCAGCAGCCACCAAGGGACAGGCGACGAGCAGTACTTC. As protein: CASSHQGTGDEQYF.

This chain links TRBV5-1 with TRBJ2-7, with TRBD2 matching 9 bases. After removal of 4 bases from V and 2 bases from J, the junction contained 7 bases not matched to a gene. The germline CDR1 and CDR2 sequences are SGHRS and YFSETQ. The CDR3 totals 15 residues. The CDR3 loop reads CASSTISGGPYEQYF. Written as DNA, the CDR3 is TGCGCCAGCAGCACAATTAGCGGGGGCCCCTACGAGCAGTACTTC.

This chain connects TRBV5-1 to TRBJ1-5; D is ambiguous. The germline V and J ends were trimmed by 0 bases and 6 bases, with 7 bases remaining between them. From germline, CDR1 is SGHRS and CDR2 YFSETQ. The CDR3 loop spans 13 amino acids. This chain's CDR3 is CASSLDILQPQHF. CDR3 nucleotide sequence: TGCGCCAGCAGCTTGGATATTCTTCAGCCCCAGCATTTT.